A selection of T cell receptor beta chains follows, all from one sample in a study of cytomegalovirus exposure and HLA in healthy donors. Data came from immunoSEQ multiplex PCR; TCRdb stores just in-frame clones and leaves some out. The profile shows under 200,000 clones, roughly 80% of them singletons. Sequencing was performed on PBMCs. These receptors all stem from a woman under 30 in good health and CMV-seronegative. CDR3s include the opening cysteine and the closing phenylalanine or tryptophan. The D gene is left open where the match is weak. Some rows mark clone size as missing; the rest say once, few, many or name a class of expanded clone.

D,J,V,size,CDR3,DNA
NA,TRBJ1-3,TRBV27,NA,CASSLRGSGNTIYF,TGTGCCAGCAGTTTGCGCGGATCCGGAAACACCATATATTTT
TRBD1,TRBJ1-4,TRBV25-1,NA,CASSEAGTGTNEKLFF,TGTGCCAGCAGTGAAGCCGGGACAGGCACTAATGAAAAACTGTTTTTT
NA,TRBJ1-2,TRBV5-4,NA,CASSFAQANYGYTF,TGTGCCAGCAGCTTTGCACAGGCCAACTATGGCTACACCTTC
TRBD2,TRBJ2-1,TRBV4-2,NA,CASRTLAGELKGGNEQFF,TGTGCCAGCAGGACCCTAGCGGGAGAACTAAAAGGGGGCAATGAGCAGTTCTTC
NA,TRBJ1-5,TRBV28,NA,CASRSQGVGSNQPQHF,TGTGCCAGCAGATCCCAAGGAGTTGGTAGTAATCAGCCCCAGCATTTT
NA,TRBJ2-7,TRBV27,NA,CASRSSLNLYEQYF,TGTGCCAGCAGATCTAGCCTGAATCTCTACGAGCAGTACTTC
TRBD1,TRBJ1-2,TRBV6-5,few,CASILSGTGNYGYTF,TGTGCCAGCATCCTGTCGGGGACAGGGAACTATGGCTACACCTTC
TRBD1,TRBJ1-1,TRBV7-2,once,CASSPPDRRWQAFF,TGTGCCAGCAGCCCCCCGGACAGGAGATGGCAAGCTTTCTTT
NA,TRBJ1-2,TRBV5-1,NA,CASSLESGNYGYTF,TGCGCCAGCAGCTTGGAGTCGGGTAACTATGGCTACACCTTC
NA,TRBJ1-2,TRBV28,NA,CASSFTHRSGYTF,TGTGCCAGCAGTTTCACCCACCGTAGCGGCTACACCTTC
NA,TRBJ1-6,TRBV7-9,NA,CASRQTGSYSPLHF,TGTGCCAGCAGGCAAACAGGGAGTTATTCACCCCTCCACTTT
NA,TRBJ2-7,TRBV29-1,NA,CSVWRGADEQYF,TGCAGCGTTTGGAGGGGCGCGGACGAGCAGTACTTC
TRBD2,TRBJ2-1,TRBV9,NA,CASSASGSLYNEQFF,TGTGCCAGCAGCGCCAGCGGGAGCCTGTACAATGAGCAGTTCTTC
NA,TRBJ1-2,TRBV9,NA,CASSVDGYGYTF,TGTGCCAGCAGCGTAGACGGCTATGGCTACACCTTC
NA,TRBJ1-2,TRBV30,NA,CAWERGGGYGYTF,TGTGCCTGGGAGAGGGGGGGTGGGTATGGCTACACCTTC
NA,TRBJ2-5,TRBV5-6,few,CASSLLETQYF,TGTGCCAGCAGCTTGCTGGAGACCCAGTACTTC
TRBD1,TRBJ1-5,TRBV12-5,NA,CASGQGEVGNQPQHF,TGTGCTAGTGGTCAGGGGGAGGTCGGCAATCAGCCCCAGCATTTT
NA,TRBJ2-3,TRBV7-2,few,CASSLESFRQGDTQYF,TGTGCCAGCAGCTTAGAAAGTTTCAGGCAGGGAGATACGCAGTATTTT
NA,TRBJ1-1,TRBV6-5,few,CASSLRGEGTEAFF,TGTGCCAGCAGTCTCCGGGGGGAGGGCACTGAAGCTTTCTTT
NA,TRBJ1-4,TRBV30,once,CAWRTVSGEKLFF,TGTGCCTGGCGGACAGTATCGGGTGAAAAACTGTTTTTT
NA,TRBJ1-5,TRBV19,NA,CASTLGGERPQHF,TGTGCCAGTACCTTGGGAGGGGAGAGGCCCCAGCATTTT
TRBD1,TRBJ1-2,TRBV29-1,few,CSARQGDGYTF,TGCAGCGCCCGACAGGGCGATGGCTACACCTTC
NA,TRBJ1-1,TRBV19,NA,CASSIDLYGMNTEAFF,TGTGCCAGTAGTATAGATCTTTACGGGATGAACACTGAAGCTTTCTTT
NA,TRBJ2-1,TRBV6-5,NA,CASSYSAGYNEQFF,TGTGCCAGCAGTTACTCGGCAGGCTACAATGAGCAGTTCTTC
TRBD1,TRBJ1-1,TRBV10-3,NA,CATRDRALNTEAFF,TGTGCCACGCGAGACAGGGCTTTGAACACTGAAGCTTTCTTT
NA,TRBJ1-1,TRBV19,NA,CASSMTPQGTEAFF,TGTGCCAGTAGTATGACACCTCAGGGCACTGAAGCTTTCTTT
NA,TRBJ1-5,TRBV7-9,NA,CASGRDGQPQHF,TGTGCCAGCGGCAGGGATGGTCAGCCCCAGCATTTT
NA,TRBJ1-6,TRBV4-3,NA,CASSHAGKEGGNSPLHF,TGCGCCAGCAGCCATGCGGGGAAGGAGGGTGGTAATTCACCCCTCCACTTT
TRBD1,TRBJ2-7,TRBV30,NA,CAWSKDRGYEQYF,TGTGCCTGGAGTAAAGACAGGGGCTACGAGCAGTACTTC
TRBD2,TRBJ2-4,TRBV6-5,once,CASSYGGREGDIQYF,TGTGCCAGCAGTTATGGAGGGCGGGAGGGCGACATTCAGTACTTC
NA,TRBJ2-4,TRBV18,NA,CASSPEEVVNIQYF,TGTGCCAGCTCACCTGAGGAGGTGGTTAACATTCAGTACTTC
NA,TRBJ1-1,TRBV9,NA,CASSETGLNTEAFF,TGTGCCAGCAGCGAAACAGGGCTGAACACTGAAGCTTTCTTT
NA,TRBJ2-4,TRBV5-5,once,CASSLVQIGAKNIQYF,TGTGCCAGCAGCTTGGTACAGATTGGGGCCAAAAACATTCAGTACTTC
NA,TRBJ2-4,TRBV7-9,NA,CASSLALLREDMDIQYF,TGTGCCAGCAGCTTAGCGCTTTTAAGGGAGGACATGGACATTCAGTACTTC
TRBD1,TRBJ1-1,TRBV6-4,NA,CASIGLDRVDTEAFF,TGTGCCAGCATCGGGTTGGACAGGGTGGACACTGAAGCTTTCTTT
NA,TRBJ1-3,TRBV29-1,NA,CSVEWAGRDSGNTIYF,TGCAGCGTTGAATGGGCCGGGCGGGACTCTGGAAACACCATATATTTT
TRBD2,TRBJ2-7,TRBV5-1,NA,CASTGGYEQYF,TGCGCCAGCACGGGAGGCTACGAGCAGTACTTC
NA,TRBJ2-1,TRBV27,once,CASSFEAGSYNEQFF,TGTGCCAGCAGTTTCGAGGCGGGGTCCTACAATGAGCAGTTCTTC
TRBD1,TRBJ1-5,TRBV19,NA,CASRPTGFVNQPQHF,TGTGCCAGTAGGCCGACAGGGTTCGTCAATCAGCCCCAGCATTTT
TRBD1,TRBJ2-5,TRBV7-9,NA,CASSLTGTGERETQYF,TGTGCCAGCAGCTTAACCGGGACAGGGGAAAGAGAGACCCAGTACTTC
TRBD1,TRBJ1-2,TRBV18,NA,CASSPYRGRRYGYTF,TGTGCCAGCTCACCGTACAGGGGGCGACGGTATGGCTACACCTTC
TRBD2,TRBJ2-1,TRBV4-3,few,CASSQLLGTSGDNEQFF,TGCGCCAGCAGCCAGCTACTGGGGACTAGCGGAGACAATGAGCAGTTCTTC
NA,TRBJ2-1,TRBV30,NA,CAWSVYFNEQFF,TGTGCCTGGAGTGTCTACTTCAATGAGCAGTTCTTC